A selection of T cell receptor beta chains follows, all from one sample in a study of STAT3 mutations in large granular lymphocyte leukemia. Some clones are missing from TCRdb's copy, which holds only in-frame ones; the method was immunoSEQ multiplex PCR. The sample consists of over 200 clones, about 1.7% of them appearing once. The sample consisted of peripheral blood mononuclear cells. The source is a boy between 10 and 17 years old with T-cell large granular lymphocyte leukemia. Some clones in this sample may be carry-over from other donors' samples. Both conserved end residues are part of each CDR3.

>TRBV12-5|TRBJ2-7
CASGQDSAYEQYF
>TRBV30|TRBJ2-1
CAWSRTGGGDEQFF
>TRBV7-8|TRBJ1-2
CASSLGLQAYGYTF
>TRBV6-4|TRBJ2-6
CASSDNSGANVLTF
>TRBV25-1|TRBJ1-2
CASSERTGGADGYTF
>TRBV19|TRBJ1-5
CASKTGQGYNQPQHF
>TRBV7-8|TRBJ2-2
CASSWTTGGGELFF
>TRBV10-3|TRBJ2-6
CAISESGGSGANVLTF
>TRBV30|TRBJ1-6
CAWNMGDRNSPLHF
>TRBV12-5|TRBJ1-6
CASGPQGGNSPLHF
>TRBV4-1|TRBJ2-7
CASSQGTSGLSYEQYF
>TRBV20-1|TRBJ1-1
CSAGGNTEAFF
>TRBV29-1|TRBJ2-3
CSVRTSGGSDTQYF
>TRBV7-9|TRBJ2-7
CASSLVVGANYEQYF
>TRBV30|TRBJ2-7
CAWDGEYEQYF
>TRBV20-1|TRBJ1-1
CSASIGGLAFF
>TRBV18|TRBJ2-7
CASSPGTGSYEQYF
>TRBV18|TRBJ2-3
CASSPPGASGSTQYF
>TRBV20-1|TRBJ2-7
CSAPGDYEQYF
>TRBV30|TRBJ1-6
CAWRPDNSPLHF
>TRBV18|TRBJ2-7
CASSPSLVLSSYEQYF
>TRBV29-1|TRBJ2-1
CSVELAGVGSYNEQFF
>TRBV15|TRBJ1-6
CATSRDGLNNSPLHF
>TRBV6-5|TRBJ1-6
CASSLQNSPLHF
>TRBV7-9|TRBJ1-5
CASSTQGDQPQHF
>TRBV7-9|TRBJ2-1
CASGVHEQFF
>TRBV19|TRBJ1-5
CASRTPGDQPQHF